This paragraph reports one TCR beta chain. This clone was detected only a few times. It lacks a known antigen. No qualities accompany the bases; no much larger clone lies one base away. The method was PCR. The sample was run on an Illumina HiSeq 4000. The TCR beta-chain CDR3 region of each patient was profiled by high-throughput sequencing. From the authors' description of their analysis: The researchers built a classifier to tell apart papillary thyroid cancer patients with distant metastasis, based on CDR3 differences among clinicopathological groups. The Shannon index was used to assess repertoire diversity, and the Morisita-Horn index was used to assess tumor-blood repertoire similarity. TCRdb reanalyzed the raw reads on its own, using fastp at Q25 for trimming and MiXCR for clone calling, and kept in-frame beta chains. The V and J calls and clone size come from TCRdb's table, not from the authors' own analysis. This sample gives tens of thousands of clones in total; 14% to 15% of them show up just once. The ten largest clones add up to 3.3% of the sample.

This entry is derived from a study of metastatic and nonmetastatic thyroid tumors (dated by TCRdb to the early 2020s). As for the study more broadly: Repertoires were compared across peripheral blood and tumor or nodule tissue samples from malignant and benign thyroid patients. The paper's findings and limits, for the study overall: In both blood and tumor samples, TCR beta diversity was reported to be significantly higher in malignant tumors than in benign nodules.

Trimming costs V 5 bases and J 6 bases, and their ends lie 20 bases apart. The CDR3 starts with the cysteine, ends with the phenylalanine, and has 15 residues. Only the CDR3 region is kept as DNA, spanning 45 bases read in frame from base 1. Via the germline V gene, CDR1 is MNHNS and CDR2 SASEGT. No treatment had been received by any patient before thyroid surgery. Patient clinical samples collected from about 2011 to 2018 were retrospectively analysed using T-cell receptor beta sequencing. The clonotype originates from a female donor with papillary thyroid cancer or a benign thyroid nodule (not recorded which). Some clones in this sample may be carry-over from other donors' samples. The sample taken for sequencing was blood. The receptor chain draws on TRBV6-1 and TRBJ2-7; the D region is possibly TRBD1 or TRBD2, each matching across 5 bases. The DNA sequence is TGTGCCAGCAGTCGCCCCGGGACCAGTTCTAGCGAGCAGTACTTC. Translation gives CASSRPGTSSSEQYF.